A selection of T cell receptor beta chains follows, all from one sample in a study of Ad26.COV2.S vaccination and SARS-CoV-2 variants. Assay: immunoSEQ multiplex PCR; the TCRdb copy retains only in-frame clones and omits some. This sample has hundreds of thousands of clones, with roughly 91% found just once. The sequenced sample was peripheral blood, obtained in a trial of Ad26.COV2.S vaccine versus placebo. The source is a person between 18 and 65 years old who received the Ad26.COV2.S COVID-19 vaccine or a placebo. CDR3s include the opening cysteine and the closing phenylalanine or tryptophan. D genes are given only for firm matches. Expanded clones are given a class, and other clones once, few, many or no size at all.

CDR3 protein: CATSSERSNQPQHF
CDR3 DNA: TGTGCCACCAGCAGTGAAAGAAGCAATCAGCCCCAGCATTTT
D gene: -
clone size: -
J gene: TRBJ1-5
V gene: TRBV15

CDR3 protein: CAWSLRQSNSNQPQHF
CDR3 DNA: TGTGCCTGGAGCCTTAGACAGAGTAATAGCAATCAGCCCCAGCATTTT
D gene: -
clone size: -
J gene: TRBJ1-5
V gene: TRBV30

CDR3 protein: CASRTGGYGYTF
CDR3 DNA: TGTGCCAGCAGGACAGGGGGGTATGGCTACACCTTC
D gene: TRBD1
clone size: once
J gene: TRBJ1-2
V gene: TRBV12-3/TRBV12-4

CDR3 protein: CASSPQGTVNTEAFF
CDR3 DNA: TGTGCCAGCAGCCCCCAGGGGACAGTGAACACTGAAGCTTTCTTT
D gene: TRBD1
clone size: -
J gene: TRBJ1-1
V gene: TRBV9

CDR3 protein: CASSQGTGMKMNTEAFF
CDR3 DNA: TGTGCCAGCAGCCAAGGGACAGGGATGAAAATGAACACTGAAGCTTTCTTT
D gene: TRBD1
clone size: -
J gene: TRBJ1-1
V gene: TRBV4-2

CDR3 protein: CASSLGTDQPQHF
CDR3 DNA: TGCGCCAGCAGCTTAGGCACGGATCAGCCCCAGCATTTT
D gene: -
clone size: -
J gene: TRBJ1-5
V gene: TRBV5-1

CDR3 protein: CASSQVGLGDGSGNTIYF
CDR3 DNA: TGCGCCAGCAGCCAAGTTGGGCTTGGGGACGGTTCTGGAAACACCATATATTTT
D gene: -
clone size: -
J gene: TRBJ1-3
V gene: TRBV4-3

CDR3 protein: CASSFLRDTEAFF
CDR3 DNA: TGCGCCAGCAGCTTTCTCAGGGACACTGAAGCTTTCTTT
D gene: -
clone size: -
J gene: TRBJ1-1
V gene: TRBV5-1

CDR3 protein: CASSKDREGTGELFF
CDR3 DNA: TGTGCCAGTAGTAAAGACAGGGAGGGCACCGGGGAGCTGTTTTTT
D gene: -
clone size: once
J gene: TRBJ2-2
V gene: TRBV19

CDR3 protein: CASSLEGNNQPQHF
CDR3 DNA: TGCGCCAGCAGCTTGGAGGGGAACAATCAGCCCCAGCATTTT
D gene: -
clone size: -
J gene: TRBJ1-5
V gene: TRBV5-1

CDR3 protein: CASSQGDRPNTEAFF
CDR3 DNA: TGTGCCAGCAGCCAAGGCGACAGGCCAAACACTGAAGCTTTCTTT
D gene: -
clone size: -
J gene: TRBJ1-1
V gene: TRBV4-2

CDR3 protein: CASSDLVQANYGYTF
CDR3 DNA: TGTGCCAGCAGTGATTTAGTCCAGGCGAACTATGGCTACACCTTC
D gene: -
clone size: -
J gene: TRBJ1-2
V gene: TRBV6-1

CDR3 protein: CASSFQGLGEAFF
CDR3 DNA: TGCGCCAGCAGCTTTCAGGGGTTAGGTGAAGCTTTCTTT
D gene: -
clone size: -
J gene: TRBJ1-1
V gene: TRBV5-1

CDR3 protein: CASSSPAGGLRDTQYF
CDR3 DNA: TGTGCCAGCAGCTCCCCGGCTGGGGGGCTGAGAGATACGCAGTATTTT
D gene: -
clone size: -
J gene: TRBJ2-3
V gene: TRBV7-3

CDR3 protein: CASSQRGREKGDIQYF
CDR3 DNA: TGTGCCAGCAGCCAGAGGGGACGGGAAAAGGGAGACATTCAGTACTTC
D gene: -
clone size: -
J gene: TRBJ2-4
V gene: TRBV5-4

CDR3 protein: CASSYSSVDGYTF
CDR3 DNA: TGTGCCAGCAGTTACTCGAGCGTAGATGGCTACACCTTC
D gene: -
clone size: -
J gene: TRBJ1-2
V gene: TRBV6-5

CDR3 protein: CASSQRDSEYDLNEQFF
CDR3 DNA: TGTGCCAGCAGCCAACGGGACAGTGAATATGATTTGAATGAGCAGTTCTTC
D gene: TRBD1
clone size: -
J gene: TRBJ2-1
V gene: TRBV14

CDR3 protein: CASSRGDRSYGYTF
CDR3 DNA: TGTGCCAGCAGCCGAGGGGACAGGAGCTATGGCTACACCTTC
D gene: TRBD1
clone size: -
J gene: TRBJ1-2
V gene: TRBV4-2

CDR3 protein: CASRGGGGAEQYF
CDR3 DNA: TGTGCCAGCAGAGGGGGCGGGGGTGCCGAGCAGTACTTC
D gene: -
clone size: -
J gene: TRBJ2-7
V gene: TRBV14

CDR3 protein: CASSSPGLGAQPQHF
CDR3 DNA: TGTGCCAGCAGTTCGCCCGGGTTGGGGGCCCAGCCCCAGCATTTT
D gene: -
clone size: -
J gene: TRBJ1-5
V gene: TRBV28

CDR3 protein: CASSHPDRQSPQAPYEQYF
CDR3 DNA: TGTGCCAGCAGCCACCCGGACCGACAAAGTCCTCAGGCCCCCTACGAGCAGTACTTC
D gene: -
clone size: -
J gene: TRBJ2-7
V gene: TRBV7-8

CDR3 protein: CASSWLASGDGTQYF
CDR3 DNA: TGTGCCAGCAGTTGGCTGGCTAGCGGGGACGGGACCCAGTACTTC
D gene: TRBD2
clone size: once
J gene: TRBJ2-5
V gene: TRBV6-5

CDR3 protein: CAISEGGEQYF
CDR3 DNA: TGTGCCATCAGTGAGGGTGGGGAGCAGTACTTC
D gene: -
clone size: -
J gene: TRBJ2-7
V gene: TRBV10-3

CDR3 protein: CAWSVIGGPLHF
CDR3 DNA: TGTGCCTGGAGTGTAATAGGGGGGCCCCTCCACTTT
D gene: -
clone size: -
J gene: TRBJ1-6
V gene: TRBV30

CDR3 protein: CASSLQGSHEQYF
CDR3 DNA: TGTGCCAGCAGCTTACAGGGGTCCCACGAGCAGTACTTC
D gene: -
clone size: -
J gene: TRBJ2-7
V gene: TRBV13

CDR3 protein: CASSEYVAGETQYF
CDR3 DNA: TGTGCCAGCAGTGAATATGTGGCAGGGGAAACCCAGTACTTC
D gene: -
clone size: -
J gene: TRBJ2-5
V gene: TRBV25-1

CDR3 protein: CASNQGNVGFHEQYF
CDR3 DNA: TGTGCCAGTAACCAGGGGAACGTTGGGTTCCACGAGCAGTACTTC
D gene: -
clone size: -
J gene: TRBJ2-7
V gene: TRBV19

CDR3 protein: CASGLVLLSYNEQFF
CDR3 DNA: TGTGCTAGTGGTTTGGTGCTGCTATCCTACAATGAGCAGTTCTTC
D gene: -
clone size: few
J gene: TRBJ2-1
V gene: TRBV12-5

CDR3 protein: CASSPQPVNTEAFF
CDR3 DNA: TGTGCCAGCAGCCCCCAACCCGTGAACACTGAAGCTTTCTTT
D gene: -
clone size: -
J gene: TRBJ1-1
V gene: TRBV9

CDR3 protein: CASKGVAGGLHNEQFF
CDR3 DNA: TGTGCCAGCAAAGGGGTAGCGGGGGGGCTACACAATGAGCAGTTCTTC
D gene: TRBD2
clone size: -
J gene: TRBJ2-1
V gene: TRBV27

CDR3 protein: CASSGGTIRTGELFF
CDR3 DNA: TGTGCCAGCAGCGGAGGGACTATCAGAACCGGGGAGCTGTTTTTT
D gene: TRBD2
clone size: -
J gene: TRBJ2-2
V gene: TRBV11-1

CDR3 protein: CASSEWTGAQNTEAFF
CDR3 DNA: TGTGCCAGCAGTGAATGGACAGGGGCCCAGAACACTGAAGCTTTCTTT
D gene: TRBD1
clone size: -
J gene: TRBJ1-1
V gene: TRBV6-1

CDR3 protein: CAISEIERVSTDTQYF
CDR3 DNA: TGTGCCATCAGTGAAATAGAGCGGGTTAGCACAGATACGCAGTATTTT
D gene: -
clone size: few
J gene: TRBJ2-3
V gene: TRBV10-3

CDR3 protein: CASRRQPSTDTQYF
CDR3 DNA: TGTGCCAGCAGGCGTCAGCCATCGACAGATACGCAGTATTTT
D gene: -
clone size: -
J gene: TRBJ2-3
V gene: TRBV2

CDR3 protein: CASSLGETGASSPLHF
CDR3 DNA: TGCGCCAGCAGCTTGGGAGAGACAGGGGCGAGCTCACCCCTCCACTTT
D gene: TRBD1
clone size: -
J gene: TRBJ1-6
V gene: TRBV5-1

CDR3 protein: CAWMPTLYGGPSDTQYF
CDR3 DNA: TGTGCCTGGATGCCGACCCTATATGGGGGGCCGTCAGATACGCAGTATTTT
D gene: -
clone size: -
J gene: TRBJ2-3
V gene: TRBV30

CDR3 protein: CASSDLDRGAAEAFF
CDR3 DNA: TGTGCCAGCAGTGACCTGGACAGGGGTGCGGCTGAAGCTTTCTTT
D gene: TRBD1
clone size: -
J gene: TRBJ1-1
V gene: TRBV6-6

CDR3 protein: CASSPEGGRQGTDTQYF
CDR3 DNA: TGTGCCAGCAGCCCGGAAGGAGGGCGACAAGGGACAGATACGCAGTATTTT
D gene: -
clone size: few
J gene: TRBJ2-3
V gene: TRBV7-3

CDR3 protein: CASSGRQGGNYNEQFF
CDR3 DNA: TGTGCCAGCAGTGGGAGACAGGGGGGGAACTACAATGAGCAGTTCTTC
D gene: TRBD1
clone size: once
J gene: TRBJ2-1
V gene: TRBV25-1

CDR3 protein: CASSTTGMGEQFF
CDR3 DNA: TGTGCCAGCAGCACGACAGGGATGGGTGAGCAGTTCTTC
D gene: TRBD1
clone size: -
J gene: TRBJ2-1
V gene: TRBV7-6

CDR3 protein: CAISEARAGPPYNEQFF
CDR3 DNA: TGTGCCATCAGTGAGGCTCGAGCGGGACCGCCCTACAATGAGCAGTTCTTC
D gene: TRBD2
clone size: -
J gene: TRBJ2-1
V gene: TRBV10-3

CDR3 protein: CASSLSGSHPGYTF
CDR3 DNA: TGTGCCAGCAGTTTATCGGGCAGCCACCCGGGCTACACCTTC
D gene: -
clone size: -
J gene: TRBJ1-2
V gene: TRBV27

CDR3 protein: CASSLHSLRGKLFF
CDR3 DNA: TGTGCCAGCAGCTTACACAGTTTACGGGGGAAACTGTTTTTT
D gene: -
clone size: -
J gene: TRBJ1-4
V gene: TRBV5-6